Listed below are T cell receptor beta chains from one sample, sequenced in a study of human T cells and chemical hapten exposure. TCRdb re-derived calls from the RACE reads in MiXCR, one entry per CDR3 protein. The table lists about 360,000 distinct CDR3 sequences, roughly 4.8% of them singletons. The specimen comprised whole blood, sampled in connection with sensitization to the hapten diphenylcyclopropenone (DPC). The receptors were sampled from a woman aged 45-59 years with alopecia areata. Some clones in this sample may be carry-over from other donors' samples. CDR3s include the opening cysteine and the closing phenylalanine or tryptophan. D genes are given only for firm matches. The size field is filled for only some rows; it gives once, few, many or a size class.

CDR3 protein | CDR3 DNA | V gene | D gene | J gene | clone size
CASSSTGAGANVLTF | TGTGCCAGCAGTTCCACAGGGGCCGGGGCCAACGTCCTGACTTTC | TRBV28 | TRBD1 | TRBJ2-6 | many
CASSATTGIRYEQYF | TGCGCCAGCAGCGCCACTACGGGGATAAGGTACGAGCAGTACTTC | TRBV5-1 | NA | TRBJ2-7 | few
CASSLEAVSWAEAFF | TGCGCCAGCAGCTTGGAGGCAGTCTCGTGGGCTGAAGCTTTCTTT | TRBV5-1 | NA | TRBJ1-1 | many
CASSVRGHLEAFF | TGTGCCAGCAGTGTTAGGGGACACTTAGAAGCTTTCTTT | TRBV2 | NA | TRBJ1-1 | many
CSAPDRGRAGSANTGELFF | TGCAGTGCCCCGGACAGGGGGCGAGCGGGAAGCGCGAACACCGGGGAGCTGTTTTTT | TRBV20-1 | TRBD1 | TRBJ2-2 | many
CASSPTGQGAGANVLTF | TGTGCCAGCAGTCCAACTGGACAGGGGGCTGGGGCCAACGTCCTGACTTTC | TRBV28 | TRBD1 | TRBJ2-6 | NA
CASSFSYNSPLHF | TGTGCCAGCAGTTTCTCCTATAATTCACCCCTCCACTTT | TRBV27 | NA | TRBJ1-6 | NA
CASSTRTGGPDTQYF | TGCGCCAGCAGCACACGTACAGGGGGCCCAGATACGCAGTATTTT | TRBV5-1 | TRBD1 | TRBJ2-3 | NA
CASSYQGQNSPLHF | TGTGCCAGCAGCTACCAGGGGCAGAATTCACCCCTCCACTTT | TRBV7-3 | NA | TRBJ1-6 | NA
CASSRERGADTEAFF | TGTGCCAGCAGTCGAGAAAGGGGGGCGGACACTGAAGCTTTCTTT | TRBV12-3/TRBV12-4 | NA | TRBJ1-1 | many
CASSVRSGGLAGANVLTF | TGTGCCAGCAGCGTAAGGTCAGGGGGCTTGGCTGGGGCCAACGTCCTGACTTTC | TRBV9 | TRBD1 | TRBJ2-6 | few
CASSLTRQPQETQYF | TGTGCCAGCAGCTTAACCCGACAGCCCCAAGAGACCCAGTACTTC | TRBV7-8 | NA | TRBJ2-5 | few
CATFTGSKGYTF | TGTGCCACCTTCACAGGGTCGAAGGGCTACACCTTC | TRBV2 | NA | TRBJ1-2 | few
CSAGQRGVEKLFF | TGCAGTGCTGGTCAGAGAGGGGTTGAAAAACTGTTTTTT | TRBV20-1 | NA | TRBJ1-4 | many
CSASTGISSYNEQFF | TGCAGTGCTTCGACAGGTATAAGCTCCTACAATGAGCAGTTCTTC | TRBV20-1 | NA | TRBJ2-1 | many
CASSLPINEQFF | TGTGCCAGCAGTTTACCCATCAATGAGCAGTTCTTC | TRBV12-3/TRBV12-4 | NA | TRBJ2-1 | many
CSVGQRGTYEQYF | TGCAGCGTTGGACAGAGGGGCACCTACGAGCAGTACTTC | TRBV29-1 | NA | TRBJ2-7 | many
CASSGGPPETQYF | TGCGCCAGCAGCGGGGGTCCCCCGGAGACCCAGTACTTC | TRBV5-1 | NA | TRBJ2-5 | NA
CASSLARTGSSGNTIYF | TGCGCCAGCAGCTTGGCCAGGACAGGCAGCTCTGGAAACACCATATATTTT | TRBV5-1 | TRBD1 | TRBJ1-3 | many
CASSLGRASGTGELFF | TGTGCCAGCAGCTTGGGTCGGGCCTCGGGGACCGGGGAGCTGTTTTTT | TRBV5-4 | NA | TRBJ2-2 | few
CASSLDPARGKDGYTF | TGTGCCAGCAGCTTAGATCCGGCACGGGGGAAGGATGGCTACACCTTC | TRBV11-3 | NA | TRBJ1-2 | NA
CASSLYRGTSYGYTF | TGTGCCAGCAGCCTTTACAGGGGGACGTCCTATGGCTACACCTTC | TRBV11-2 | TRBD1 | TRBJ1-2 | many
CASSEATPSTDTQYF | TGTGCCAGCAGTGAAGCGACACCTAGCACAGATACGCAGTATTTT | TRBV6-1 | NA | TRBJ2-3 | many
CASGLNPPTYNSPLHF | TGTGCCAGCGGCTTAAATCCCCCTACCTATAATTCACCCCTCCACTTT | TRBV7-3 | NA | TRBJ1-6 | NA
CASSSIGSRGSYNEQFF | TGTGCCAGCAGTTCGATAGGGTCCAGGGGCTCCTACAATGAGCAGTTCTTC | TRBV7-6 | NA | TRBJ2-1 | many
CASMAATDTQYF | TGTGCCAGCATGGCCGCAACAGATACGCAGTATTTT | TRBV27 | NA | TRBJ2-3 | NA